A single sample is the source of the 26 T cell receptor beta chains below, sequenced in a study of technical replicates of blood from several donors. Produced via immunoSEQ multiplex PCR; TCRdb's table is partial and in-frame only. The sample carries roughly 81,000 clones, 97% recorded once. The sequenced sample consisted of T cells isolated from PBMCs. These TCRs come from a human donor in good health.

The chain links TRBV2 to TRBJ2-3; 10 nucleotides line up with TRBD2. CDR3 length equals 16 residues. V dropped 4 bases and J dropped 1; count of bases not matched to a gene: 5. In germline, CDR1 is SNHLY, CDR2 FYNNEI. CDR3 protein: CASSGPGTSGTDTQYF. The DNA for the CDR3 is TGTGCCAGCAGTGGACCCGGGACTAGCGGCACAGATACGCAGTATTTT.

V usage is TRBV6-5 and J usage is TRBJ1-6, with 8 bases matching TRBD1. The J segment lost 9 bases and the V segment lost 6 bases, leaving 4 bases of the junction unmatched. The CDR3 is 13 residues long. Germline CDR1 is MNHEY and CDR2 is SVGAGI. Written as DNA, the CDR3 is TGTGCCAGCAGGTTAACAGGGGGTTCACCCCTCCACTTT. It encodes CASRLTGGSPLHF.

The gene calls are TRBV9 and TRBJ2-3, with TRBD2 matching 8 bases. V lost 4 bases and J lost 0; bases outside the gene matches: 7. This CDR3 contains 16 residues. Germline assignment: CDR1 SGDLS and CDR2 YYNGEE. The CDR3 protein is CASSQWTSPSTDTQYF. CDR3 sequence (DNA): TGTGCCAGCAGCCAATGGACTAGCCCAAGCACAGATACGCAGTATTTT. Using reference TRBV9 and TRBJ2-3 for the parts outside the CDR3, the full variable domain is DSGVTQTPKHLITATGQRVTLRCSPRSGDLSVYWYQQSLDQGLQFLIQYYNGEERAKGNILERFSAQQFPDLHSELNLSSLELGDSALYFCASSQWTSPSTDTQYFGPGTRLTVL.

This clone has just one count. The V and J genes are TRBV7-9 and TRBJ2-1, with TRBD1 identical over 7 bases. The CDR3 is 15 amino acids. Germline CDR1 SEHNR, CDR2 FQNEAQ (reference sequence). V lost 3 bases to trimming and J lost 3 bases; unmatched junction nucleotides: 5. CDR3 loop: CASSFSGTDYNEQFF. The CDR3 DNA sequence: TGTGCCAGCAGCTTTTCCGGGACAGACTACAATGAGCAGTTCTTC.

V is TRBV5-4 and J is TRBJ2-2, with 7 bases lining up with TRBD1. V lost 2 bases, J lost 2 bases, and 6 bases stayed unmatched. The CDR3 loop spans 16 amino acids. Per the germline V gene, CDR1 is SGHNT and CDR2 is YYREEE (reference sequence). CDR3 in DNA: TGTGCCAGCAGCTTCATAGACAGGGTTAACACCGGGGAGCTGTTTTTT. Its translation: CASSFIDRVNTGELFF. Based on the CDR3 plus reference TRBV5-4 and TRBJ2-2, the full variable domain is ETGVTQSPTHLIKTRGQQVTLRCSSQSGHNTVSWYQQALGQGPQFIFQYYREEENGRGNFPPRFSGLQFPNYSSELNVNALELDDSALYLCASSFIDRVNTGELFFGEGSRLTVL.

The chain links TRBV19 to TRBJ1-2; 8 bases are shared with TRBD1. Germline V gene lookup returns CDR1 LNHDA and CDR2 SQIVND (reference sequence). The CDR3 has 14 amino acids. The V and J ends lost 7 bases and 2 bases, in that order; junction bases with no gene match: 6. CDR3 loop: CASTPDRGNYGYTF. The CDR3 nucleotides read TGTGCCAGTACCCCCGACAGGGGAAACTATGGCTACACCTTC.

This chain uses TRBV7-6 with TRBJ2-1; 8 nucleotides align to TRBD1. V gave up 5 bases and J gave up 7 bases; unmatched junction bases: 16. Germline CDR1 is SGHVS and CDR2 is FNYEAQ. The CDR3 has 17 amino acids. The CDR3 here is CASSDPRQGNHVNEQFF. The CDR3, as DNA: TGTGCCAGCAGCGACCCTCGACAGGGGAATCACGTAAATGAGCAGTTCTTC.

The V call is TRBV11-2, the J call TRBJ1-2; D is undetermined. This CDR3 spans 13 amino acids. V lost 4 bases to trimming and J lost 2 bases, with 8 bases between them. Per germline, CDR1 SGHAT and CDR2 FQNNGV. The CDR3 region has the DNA TGTGCCAGCAGCTCAGGACTCAACTATGGCTACACCTTC. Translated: CASSSGLNYGYTF.

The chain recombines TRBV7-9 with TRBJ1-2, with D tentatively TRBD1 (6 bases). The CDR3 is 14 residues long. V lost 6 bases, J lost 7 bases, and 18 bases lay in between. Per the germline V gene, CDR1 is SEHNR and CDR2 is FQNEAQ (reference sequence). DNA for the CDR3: TGTGCCAGCAGTCCTAACAGGGCTCAGGGTGGCTACACCTTC. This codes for CASSPNRAQGGYTF.

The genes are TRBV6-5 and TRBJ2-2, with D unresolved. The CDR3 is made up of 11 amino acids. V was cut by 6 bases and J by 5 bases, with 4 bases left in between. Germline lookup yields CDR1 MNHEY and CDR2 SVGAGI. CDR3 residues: CASRHTGELFF. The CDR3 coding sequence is TGTGCCAGCAGACATACCGGGGAGCTGTTTTTT.

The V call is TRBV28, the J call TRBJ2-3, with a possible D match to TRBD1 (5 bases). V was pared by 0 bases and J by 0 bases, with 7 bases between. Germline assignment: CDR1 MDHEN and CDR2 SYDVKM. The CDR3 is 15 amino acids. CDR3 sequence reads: CASSLWAGSTDTQYF. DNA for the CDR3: TGTGCCAGCAGTTTATGGGCAGGGAGCACAGATACGCAGTATTTT.

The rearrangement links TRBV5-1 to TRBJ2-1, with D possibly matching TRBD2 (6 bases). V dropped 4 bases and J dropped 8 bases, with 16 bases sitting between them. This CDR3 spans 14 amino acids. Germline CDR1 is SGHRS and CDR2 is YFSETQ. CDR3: CASSKPEAGDEQFF. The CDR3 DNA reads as TGCGCCAGCAGCAAACCCGAAGCGGGTGATGAGCAGTTCTTC.

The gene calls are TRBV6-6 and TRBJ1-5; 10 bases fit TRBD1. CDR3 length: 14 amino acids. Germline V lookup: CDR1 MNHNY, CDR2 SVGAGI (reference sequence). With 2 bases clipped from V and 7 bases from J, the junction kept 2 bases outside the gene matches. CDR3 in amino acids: CASSYGTGEQPQHF. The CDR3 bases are TGTGCCAGCAGTTACGGGACAGGGGAGCAGCCCCAGCATTTT.

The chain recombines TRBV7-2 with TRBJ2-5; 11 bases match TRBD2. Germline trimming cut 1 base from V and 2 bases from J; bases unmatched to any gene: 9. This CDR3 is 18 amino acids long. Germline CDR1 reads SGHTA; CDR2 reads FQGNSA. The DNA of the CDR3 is TGTGCCAGCAGCTTAGTGGGGACTAGCGGAGCCATTCAAGAGACCCAGTACTTC. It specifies CASSLVGTSGAIQETQYF.

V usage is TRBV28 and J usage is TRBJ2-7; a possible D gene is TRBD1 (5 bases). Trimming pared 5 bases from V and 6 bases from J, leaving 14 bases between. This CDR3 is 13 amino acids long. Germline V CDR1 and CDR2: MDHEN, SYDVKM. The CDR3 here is CASSGSRVGEQYF. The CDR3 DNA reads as TGTGCCAGCAGTGGTAGCAGGGTGGGCGAGCAGTACTTC.

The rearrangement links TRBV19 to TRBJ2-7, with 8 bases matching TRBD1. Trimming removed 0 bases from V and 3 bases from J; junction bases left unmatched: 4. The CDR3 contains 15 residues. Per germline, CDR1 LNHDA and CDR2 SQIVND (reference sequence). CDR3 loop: CASSIDGTGGYEQYF. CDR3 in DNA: TGTGCCAGTAGTATAGATGGGACAGGTGGCTACGAGCAGTACTTC.

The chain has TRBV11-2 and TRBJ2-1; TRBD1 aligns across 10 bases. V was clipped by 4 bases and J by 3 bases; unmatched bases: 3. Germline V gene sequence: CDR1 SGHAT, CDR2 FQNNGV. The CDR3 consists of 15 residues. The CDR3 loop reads CASSYRTGGYNEQFF. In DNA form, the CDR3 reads TGTGCCAGCAGCTACCGGACAGGGGGCTACAATGAGCAGTTCTTC.

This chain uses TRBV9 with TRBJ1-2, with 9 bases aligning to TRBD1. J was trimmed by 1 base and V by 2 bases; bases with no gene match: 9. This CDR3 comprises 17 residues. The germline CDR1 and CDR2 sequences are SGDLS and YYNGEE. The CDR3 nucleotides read TGTGCCAGCAGCGTTTACCGGGACAGGGCTGGTAACTATGGCTACACCTTC. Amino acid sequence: CASSVYRDRAGNYGYTF.

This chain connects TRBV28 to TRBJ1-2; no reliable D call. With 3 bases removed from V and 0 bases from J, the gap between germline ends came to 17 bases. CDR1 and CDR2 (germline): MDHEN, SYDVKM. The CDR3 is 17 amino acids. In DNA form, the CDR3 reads TGTGCCAGCAGTTTCACCCTCGGGGTCTCGGCTAACTATGGCTACACCTTC. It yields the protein CASSFTLGVSANYGYTF.

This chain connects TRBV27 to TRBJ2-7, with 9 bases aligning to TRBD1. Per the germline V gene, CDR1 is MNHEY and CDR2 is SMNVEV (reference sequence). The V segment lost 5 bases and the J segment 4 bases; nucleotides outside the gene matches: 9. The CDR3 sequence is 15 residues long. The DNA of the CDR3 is TGTGCCAGCAGTATAGGTCGGGACAGGGTGTACGAGCAGTACTTC. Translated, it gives CASSIGRDRVYEQYF.

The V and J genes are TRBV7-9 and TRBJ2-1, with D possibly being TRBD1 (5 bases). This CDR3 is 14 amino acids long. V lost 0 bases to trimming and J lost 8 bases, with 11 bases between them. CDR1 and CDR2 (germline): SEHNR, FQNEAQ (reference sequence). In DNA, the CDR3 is TGTGCCAGCAGCTTAGCGGGGTCAGGGTATGAGCAGTTCTTC. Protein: CASSLAGSGYEQFF.

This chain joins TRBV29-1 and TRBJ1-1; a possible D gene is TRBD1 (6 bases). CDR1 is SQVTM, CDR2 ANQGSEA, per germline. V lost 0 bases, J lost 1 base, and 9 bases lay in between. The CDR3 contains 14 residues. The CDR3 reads CSVEERGGNTEAFF. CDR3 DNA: TGCAGCGTTGAAGAAAGGGGGGGGAACACTGAAGCTTTCTTT.

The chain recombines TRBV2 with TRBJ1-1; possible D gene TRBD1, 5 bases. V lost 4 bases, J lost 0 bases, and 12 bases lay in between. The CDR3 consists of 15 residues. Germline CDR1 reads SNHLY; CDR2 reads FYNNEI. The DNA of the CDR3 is TGTGCCAGCAGTGCTCCCCCGGACATGAACACTGAAGCTTTCTTT. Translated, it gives CASSAPPDMNTEAFF.

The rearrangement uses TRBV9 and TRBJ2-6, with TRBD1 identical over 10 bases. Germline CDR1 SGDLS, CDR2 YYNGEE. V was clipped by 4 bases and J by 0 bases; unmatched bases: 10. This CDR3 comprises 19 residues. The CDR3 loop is CASSPSGTGAYSGANVLTF. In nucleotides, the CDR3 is TGTGCCAGCAGCCCCTCGGGGACAGGGGCATACTCTGGGGCCAACGTCCTGACTTTC. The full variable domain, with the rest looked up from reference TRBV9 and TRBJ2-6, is DSGVTQTPKHLITATGQRVTLRCSPRSGDLSVYWYQQSLDQGLQFLIQYYNGEERAKGNILERFSAQQFPDLHSELNLSSLELGDSALYFCASSPSGTGAYSGANVLTFGAGSRLTVL.

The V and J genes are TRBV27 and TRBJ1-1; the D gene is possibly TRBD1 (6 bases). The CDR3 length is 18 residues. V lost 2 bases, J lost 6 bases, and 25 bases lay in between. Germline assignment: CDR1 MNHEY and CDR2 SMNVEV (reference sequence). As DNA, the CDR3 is TGTGCCAGCAGTTTAGTTTTCTCCACCCCAACAGGGACCCCTGAAGCTTTCTTT. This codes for CASSLVFSTPTGTPEAFF.

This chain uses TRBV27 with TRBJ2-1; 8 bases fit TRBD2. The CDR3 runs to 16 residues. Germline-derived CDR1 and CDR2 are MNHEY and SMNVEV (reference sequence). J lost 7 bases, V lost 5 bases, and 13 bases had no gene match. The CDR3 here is CASSILRASGPNEQFF. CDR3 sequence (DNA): TGTGCCAGCAGTATCTTACGGGCTAGCGGGCCGAATGAGCAGTTCTTC.